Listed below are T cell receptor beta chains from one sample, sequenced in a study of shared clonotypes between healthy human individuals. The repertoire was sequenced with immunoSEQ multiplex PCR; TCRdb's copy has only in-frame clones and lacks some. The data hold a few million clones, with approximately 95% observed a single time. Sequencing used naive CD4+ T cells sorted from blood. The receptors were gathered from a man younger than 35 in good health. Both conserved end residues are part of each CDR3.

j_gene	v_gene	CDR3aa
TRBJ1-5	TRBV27	CASSLVLNQPQHF
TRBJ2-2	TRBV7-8	CASSRLLGELFF
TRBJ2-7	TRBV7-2	CASSLQGGYEQYF
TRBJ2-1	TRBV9	CASSPLQDEQFF
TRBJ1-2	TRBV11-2	CASSLNSGVGYTF
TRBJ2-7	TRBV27	CATRVPGQGITYEQYF
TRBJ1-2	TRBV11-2	CASSPGQGYGYTF
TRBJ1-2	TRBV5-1	CASSLLPLSLGGSGYTF
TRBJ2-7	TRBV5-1	CASSADSYEQYF
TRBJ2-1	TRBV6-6	CASNLRGGPTDEQFF
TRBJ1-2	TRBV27	CASQKTRGDGYTF
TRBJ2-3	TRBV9	CASSIRLAASDTQYF
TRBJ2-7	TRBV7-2	CASSTGGDSSYEQYF
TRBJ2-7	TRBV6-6	CASSPTSGSYEQYF
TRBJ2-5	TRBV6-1	CASSDHGTGVAQYF
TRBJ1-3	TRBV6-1	CASSPGTGNTIYF
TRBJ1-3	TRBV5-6	CASSFRQARYSGNTIYF
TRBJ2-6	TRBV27	CASKLWRSSSGANVLTF
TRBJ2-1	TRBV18	CASSPGVGTSGLEQFF
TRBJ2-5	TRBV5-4	CASSSPGTSFQETQYF
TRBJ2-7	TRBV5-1	CASSLIQGGHEQYF
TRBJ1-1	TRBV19	CASSTNRGTEAFF
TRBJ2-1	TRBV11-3	CASSLAGEQFF
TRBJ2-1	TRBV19	CASSPPGLAGGSNEQFF
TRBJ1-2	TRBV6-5	CASSYVANANYGYTF
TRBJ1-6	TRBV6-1	CASSEKGDNSPLHF
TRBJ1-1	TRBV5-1	CASSLDQNTEAFF
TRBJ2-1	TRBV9	CASSLSGRGSYNEQFF
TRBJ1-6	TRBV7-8	CASSLDWAGTNSPLHF
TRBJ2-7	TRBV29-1	CSALQSYEQYF
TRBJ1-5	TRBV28	CASTLAGQGGFNQPQHF
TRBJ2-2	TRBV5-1	CASSPGLAGATGELFF
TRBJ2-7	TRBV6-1	CASRTPGQTTYEQYF
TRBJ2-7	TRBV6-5	CASSRTGNFEQYF
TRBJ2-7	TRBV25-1	CASSIAGAYEQYF
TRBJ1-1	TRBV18	CASSIQGENTEAFF
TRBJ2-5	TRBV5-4	CASSQDLVETQYF
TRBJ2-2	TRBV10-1	CASSEGNTGELFF
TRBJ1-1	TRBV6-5	CASTRGSGHTEAFF
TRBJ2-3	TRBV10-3	CAISESGNGGTQYF
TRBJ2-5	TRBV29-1	CSVGHSETQYF
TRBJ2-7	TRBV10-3	CATADRGSYEQYF
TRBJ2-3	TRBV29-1	CSVDLTGSDTQYF